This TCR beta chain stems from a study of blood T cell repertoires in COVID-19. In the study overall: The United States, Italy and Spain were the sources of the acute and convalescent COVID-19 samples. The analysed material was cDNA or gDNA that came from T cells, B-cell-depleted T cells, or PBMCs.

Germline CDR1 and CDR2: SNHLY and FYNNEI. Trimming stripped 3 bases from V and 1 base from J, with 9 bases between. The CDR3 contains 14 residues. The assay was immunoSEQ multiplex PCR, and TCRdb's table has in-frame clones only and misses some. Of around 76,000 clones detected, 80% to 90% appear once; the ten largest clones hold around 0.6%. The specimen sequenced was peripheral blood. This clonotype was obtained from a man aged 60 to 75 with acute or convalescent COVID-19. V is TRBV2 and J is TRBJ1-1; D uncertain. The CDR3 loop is CASSDQLGNTEAFF. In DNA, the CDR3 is TGTGCCAGCAGTGATCAACTAGGGAACACTGAAGCTTTCTTT.